The 10 T cell receptor beta chains presented below share a single source sample, sequenced in a study of CD8 T cells in ankylosing spondylitis. TCRdb re-analysed the 5' RACE reads in MiXCR, keeping a single row per CDR3 protein. The profile shows fewer than 350,000 distinct CDR3 sequences, 11% of them singletons. Sequencing was done on a sample of blood, either unsorted or a sorted T cell fraction (not recorded which). The receptors were gathered from a female donor with ankylosing spondylitis or in good health (not recorded which).

This clonotype occurred many times. The chain uses TRBV7-2 and TRBJ1-2; 8 bases are shared with TRBD1. CDR3 length: 14 residues. Germline-derived CDR1 and CDR2 are SGHTA and FQGNSA. The V gene end was trimmed by 3 bases and the J gene end by 7 bases; junction bases not matched to a gene: 7. CDR3 loop: CASSFGRGQGGYTF. As DNA, the CDR3 is TGTGCCAGCAGCTTTGGCAGGGGGCAAGGTGGCTACACCTTC.

The V call is TRBV29-1, the J call TRBJ2-1; 16 bases are a match to TRBD2. The V gene end was trimmed by 4 bases and the J gene end by 9 bases; junction bases not matched to a gene: 6. Germline CDR1 SQVTM, CDR2 ANQGSEA. The CDR3 covers 15 residues. The CDR3 DNA reads TGCAGCGTTGTTGGGACTAGCGGGGGGGCCGGTGAGCAGTTCTTC. Its translation: CSVVGTSGGAGEQFF.

The genes are TRBV24-1 and TRBJ2-2; D not resolved. This CDR3 region has 11 residues. V was clipped by 6 bases and J by 7 bases, with 5 bases between them. The germline V gene has CDR1 KGHDR and CDR2 SFDVKD. CDR3 coding DNA: TGTGCCACCAGTTATTACGGGGAGCTGTTTTTT. It encodes CATSYYGELFF.

This clonotype has a count of ten or more. The CDR3 region is CASSSPGREQYF. The CDR3 DNA is TGTGCCAGCAGCTCACCTGGTCGGGAGCAGTACTTC. The chain recombines TRBV7-9 with TRBJ2-7, with D unclear. CDR3 length equals 12 residues. Germline V gene lookup returns CDR1 SEHNR and CDR2 FQNEAQ (reference sequence). Trimming removed 4 bases from V and 7 bases from J, with 11 bases in between.

The chain has TRBV20-1 and TRBJ2-3, with TRBD2 matching over 12 bases. CDR1 is DFQATT and CDR2 is SNEGSKA in the germline V gene (reference sequence). J gave up 9 bases and V 0 bases, and 4 bases lay outside the gene matches. CDR3 length: 14 residues. The CDR3 DNA is TGCAGTGCTAGAGAGCGACTAGCGGGGGAAACGCAGTATTTT. Translated: CSARERLAGETQYF.

The genes are TRBV20-1 and TRBJ2-7, with a possible D match to TRBD2 (5 bases). The CDR3 consists of 11 residues. Trimming pared 6 bases from V and 4 bases from J, leaving 10 bases between. CDR1 is DFQATT and CDR2 is SNEGSKA in the germline V gene (reference sequence). CDR3 in DNA: TGCAGTGCCGGGATAGGGTACGAGCAGTACTTC. Translating gives CSAGIGYEQYF.

This clonotype appeared many times. The chain carries TRBV6-2 or TRBV6-3 and TRBJ2-7; D may be TRBD1 or TRBD2 (5 bases each). CDR1 is MNHEY and CDR2 is SVGEGT in the germline V gene. Trimming pared 3 bases from V and 4 bases from J, leaving 19 bases between. CDR3 length equals 16 residues. Written as DNA, the CDR3 is TGTGCCAGCAGTTATATTGGAGAGACAGCGGAATACGAGCAGTACTTC. Its translation: CASSYIGETAEYEQYF.

This clonotype was counted many times. The V and J genes are TRBV5-1 and TRBJ2-1; D remains unclear. Germline CDR1 and CDR2: SGHRS and YFSETQ. This CDR3 contains 16 residues. V lost 0 bases and J lost 3, with 13 bases in between. CDR3 in DNA: TGCGCCAGCAGCTTGGCTACGGACGCCTTCTACAATGAGCAGTTCTTC. It yields the protein CASSLATDAFYNEQFF.

Only one count was recorded for this clonotype. This may arise from a read error, as a much more abundant clone is one base away. The gene calls are TRBV20-1 and TRBJ1-2; D gene ambiguous. The CDR3 covers 13 residues. V lost 0 bases and J lost 6, with 11 bases in between. Germline V gene lookup returns CDR1 DFQATT and CDR2 SNEGSKA (reference sequence). The DNA for the CDR3 is TGCAGTGCTAGAGACCCGGGTATGGATGGCTACACCTTC. Translation: CSARDPGMDGYTF.

This clonotype was recorded at least ten times. The chain links TRBV4-1 to TRBJ2-2; no clear D. This CDR3 has 13 residues. Germline CDR1 MGHRA, CDR2 YSYEKL. Trimming left V 1 base short and J 6 bases short, with 6 bases between. The CDR3 protein is CASSQGVAGELFF. The CDR3 DNA reads as TGCGCCAGCAGCCAAGGTGTTGCCGGGGAGCTGTTTTTT.